The present T cell receptor beta chain was sequenced within a study of blood T cell repertoires in COVID-19. Background on the study: The United States, Italy and Spain supplied acute and convalescent COVID-19 samples. PBMCs, B-cell-depleted T cells, or T cells provided the cDNA or gDNA that made up the material.

In the source study's methods: Reference gene primers were amplified, and this amplification served to estimate nucleated cell counts. The repertoire was sequenced with immunoSEQ multiplex PCR; TCRdb's copy has only in-frame clones and lacks some. V and J calls and clone size are given by that table; D and trimming were obtained from the DNA. Of around 170,000 clones listed, just under 80% are singletons. Trimming shortened V by 5 bases and J by 3 bases, and 11 bases separated the two germline ends. Germline V gives CDR1 MNHEY, CDR2 SMNVEV (reference sequence). The CDR3 extends over 15 amino acids. This chain joins TRBV27 and TRBJ1-6, with no clear D. This receptor was taken from a woman over 75 with acute or convalescent COVID-19. The sample taken for sequencing was peripheral blood. CDR3 region: CASSREGVYNSPLHF. CDR3 nucleotide sequence: TGTGCCAGCAGTCGGGAAGGTGTCTATAATTCACCCCTCCACTTT.